This TCR beta chain appears in the sequencing data of a study of blood T cells in healthy people across ages. Study-wide results and limits: Lack of knowledge of donor CMV status possibly confounded expanded clonotype changes. Across the age range, TCR beta diversity per million T cells fell in a roughly linear way.

Regarding this clonotype: Its antigen is as yet unknown.

It was ten milliliters of peripheral blood that were drawn from each donor. The germline gives CDR1 SGDLS, CDR2 YYNGEE. V lost 1 base and J 4 bases, leaving 10 bases between the germline ends. The CDR3 runs to 14 residues. Alongside a J-beta primer mix, a sample-barcoded 5' primer served in a second PCR lasting roughly 6 to 11 cycles. A template-switch adaptor that had 12 random nucleotides put a tag on each cDNA molecule. Each CDR3 protein is one row after TCRdb ran MiXCR on the 5' RACE reads. The sample lists about 1.5 million distinct CDR3 sequences, 40% to 45% occurring once. This TCR was sampled from a woman aged 18 to 35 in good health. The chain combines TRBV9 with TRBJ2-3; D not resolved. Material: blood. The CDR3 coding sequence is TGTGCCAGCAGCGTAAGCAGGAACTCAGATACGCAGTATTTT. Amino acid sequence: CASSVSRNSDTQYF.